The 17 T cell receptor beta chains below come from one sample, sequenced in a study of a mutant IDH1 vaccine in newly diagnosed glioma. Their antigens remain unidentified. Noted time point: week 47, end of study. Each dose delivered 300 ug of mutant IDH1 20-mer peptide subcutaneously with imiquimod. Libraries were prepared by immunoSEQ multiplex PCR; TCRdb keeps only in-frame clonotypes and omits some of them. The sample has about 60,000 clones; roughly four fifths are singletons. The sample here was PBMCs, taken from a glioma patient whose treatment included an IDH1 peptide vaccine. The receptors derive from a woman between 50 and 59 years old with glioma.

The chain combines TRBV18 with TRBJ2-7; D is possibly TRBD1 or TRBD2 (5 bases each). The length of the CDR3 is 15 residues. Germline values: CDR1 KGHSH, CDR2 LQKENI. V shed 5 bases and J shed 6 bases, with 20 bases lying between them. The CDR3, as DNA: TGTGCCAGCTCAACGGTTACTGGGGGTTTGGGCGAGCAGTACTTC. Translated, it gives CASSTVTGGLGEQYF.

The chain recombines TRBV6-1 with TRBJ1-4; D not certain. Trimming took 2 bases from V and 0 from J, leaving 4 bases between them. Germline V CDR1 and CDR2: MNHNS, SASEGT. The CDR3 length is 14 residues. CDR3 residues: CASSEHSTNEKLFF. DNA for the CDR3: TGTGCCAGCAGTGAACACTCAACTAATGAAAAACTGTTTTTT.

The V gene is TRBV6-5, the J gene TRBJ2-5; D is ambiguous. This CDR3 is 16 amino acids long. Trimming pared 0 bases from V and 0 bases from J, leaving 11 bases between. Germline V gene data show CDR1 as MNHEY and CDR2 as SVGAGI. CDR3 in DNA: TGTGCCAGCAGTTACTCGAGGAAAACTAACCAAGAGACCCAGTACTTC. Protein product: CASSYSRKTNQETQYF.

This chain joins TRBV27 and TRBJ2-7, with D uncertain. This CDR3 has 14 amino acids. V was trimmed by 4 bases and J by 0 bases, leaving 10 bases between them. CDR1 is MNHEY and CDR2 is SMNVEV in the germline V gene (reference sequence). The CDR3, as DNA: TGTGCCAGCAGTTCCTTGGCGACCTCCTACGAGCAGTACTTC. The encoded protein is CASSSLATSYEQYF.

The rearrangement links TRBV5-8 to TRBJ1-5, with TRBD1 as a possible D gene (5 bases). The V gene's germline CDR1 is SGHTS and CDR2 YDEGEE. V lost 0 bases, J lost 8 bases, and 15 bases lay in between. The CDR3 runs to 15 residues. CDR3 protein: CASSLGGRPREPQHF. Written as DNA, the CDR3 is TGTGCCAGCAGCTTGGGAGGCAGGCCCAGGGAGCCCCAGCATTTT.

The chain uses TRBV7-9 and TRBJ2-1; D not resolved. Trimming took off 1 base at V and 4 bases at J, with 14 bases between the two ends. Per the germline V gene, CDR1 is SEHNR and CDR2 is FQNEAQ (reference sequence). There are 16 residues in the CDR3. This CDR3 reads CASSLELGKDYNEQFF. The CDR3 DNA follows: TGTGCCAGCAGCTTAGAGCTGGGGAAGGATTACAATGAGCAGTTCTTC.

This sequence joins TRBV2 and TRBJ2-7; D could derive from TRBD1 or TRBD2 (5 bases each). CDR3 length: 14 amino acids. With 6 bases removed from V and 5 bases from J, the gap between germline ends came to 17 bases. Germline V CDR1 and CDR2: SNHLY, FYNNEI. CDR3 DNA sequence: TGTGCCAGCAGCCTAACCCGGGACGGTCACGAGCAGTACTTC. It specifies CASSLTRDGHEQYF.

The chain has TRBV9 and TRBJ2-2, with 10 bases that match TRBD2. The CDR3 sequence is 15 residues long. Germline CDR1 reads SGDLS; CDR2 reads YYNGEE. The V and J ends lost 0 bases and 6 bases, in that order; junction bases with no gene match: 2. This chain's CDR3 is CASSVVSGGAGELFF. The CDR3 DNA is TGTGCCAGCAGCGTAGTCAGCGGGGGGGCCGGGGAGCTGTTTTTT.

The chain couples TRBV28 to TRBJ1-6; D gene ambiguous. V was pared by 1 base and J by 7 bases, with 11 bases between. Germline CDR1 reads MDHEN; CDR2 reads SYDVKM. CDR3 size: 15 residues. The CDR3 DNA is TGTGCCAGCAGTTTATCTACTGTCATGAATTCACCCCTCCACTTT. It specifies CASSLSTVMNSPLHF.

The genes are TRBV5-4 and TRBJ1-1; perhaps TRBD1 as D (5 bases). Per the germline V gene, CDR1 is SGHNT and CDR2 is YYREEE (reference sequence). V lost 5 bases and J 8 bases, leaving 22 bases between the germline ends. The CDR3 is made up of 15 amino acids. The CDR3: CASSPAPGGGSEAFF. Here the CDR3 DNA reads TGTGCCAGCAGTCCGGCGCCTGGGGGAGGGTCGGAAGCTTTCTTT.

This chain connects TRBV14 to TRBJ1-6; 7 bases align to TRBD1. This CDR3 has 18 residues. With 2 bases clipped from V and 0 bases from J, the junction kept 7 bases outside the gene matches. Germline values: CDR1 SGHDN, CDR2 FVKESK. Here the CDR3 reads CASSQIAGGFSYNSPLHF. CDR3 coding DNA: TGTGCCAGCAGCCAAATCGCAGGGGGTTTCTCCTATAATTCACCCCTCCACTTT.

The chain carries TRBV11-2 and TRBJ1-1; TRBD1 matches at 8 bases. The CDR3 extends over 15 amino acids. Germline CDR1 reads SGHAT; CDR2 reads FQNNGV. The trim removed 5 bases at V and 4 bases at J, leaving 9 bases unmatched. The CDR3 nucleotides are TGTGCCAGCAGCCCAACACGGACAGGGAGCACTGAAGCTTTCTTT. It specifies CASSPTRTGSTEAFF.

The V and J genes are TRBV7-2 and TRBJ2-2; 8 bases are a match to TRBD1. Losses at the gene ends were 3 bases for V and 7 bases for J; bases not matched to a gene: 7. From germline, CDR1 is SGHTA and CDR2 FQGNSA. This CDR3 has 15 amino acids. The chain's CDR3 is CASSFWTGSHGELFF. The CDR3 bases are TGTGCCAGCAGCTTCTGGACAGGGAGTCACGGGGAGCTGTTTTTT.

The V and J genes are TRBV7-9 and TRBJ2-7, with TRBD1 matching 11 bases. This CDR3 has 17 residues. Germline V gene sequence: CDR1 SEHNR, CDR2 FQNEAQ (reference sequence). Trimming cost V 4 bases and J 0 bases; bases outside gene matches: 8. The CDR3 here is CASSSTEDRGPSYEQYF. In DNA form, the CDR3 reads TGTGCCAGCAGCTCGACGGAGGACAGGGGGCCCTCCTACGAGCAGTACTTC.

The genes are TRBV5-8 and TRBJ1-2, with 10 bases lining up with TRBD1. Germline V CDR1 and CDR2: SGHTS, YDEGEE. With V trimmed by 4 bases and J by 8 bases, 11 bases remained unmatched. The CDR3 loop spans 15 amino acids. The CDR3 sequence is CASSGRTGGLMGYTF. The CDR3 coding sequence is TGTGCCAGCAGCGGGCGGACAGGGGGTTTGATGGGCTACACCTTC.

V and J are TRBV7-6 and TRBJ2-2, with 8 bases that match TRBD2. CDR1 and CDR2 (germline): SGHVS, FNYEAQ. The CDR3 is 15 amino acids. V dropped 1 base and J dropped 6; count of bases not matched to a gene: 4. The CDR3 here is CASSLVGLGPGELFF. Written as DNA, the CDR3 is TGTGCCAGCAGCTTAGTGGGACTAGGTCCCGGGGAGCTGTTTTTT.

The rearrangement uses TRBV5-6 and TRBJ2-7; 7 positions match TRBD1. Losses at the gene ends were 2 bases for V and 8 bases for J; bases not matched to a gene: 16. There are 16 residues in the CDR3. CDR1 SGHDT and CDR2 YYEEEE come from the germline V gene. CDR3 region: CASSFQTGQPPAKQYF. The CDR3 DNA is TGTGCCAGCAGCTTCCAAACGGGACAGCCGCCGGCCAAGCAGTACTTC.